One sample yielded the 27 T cell receptor beta chains listed below, sequenced in a study of shared clonotypes between healthy human individuals (dated by TCRdb to 2018 to 2020). Library preparation employed the immunoSEQ multiplex PCR assay. Imported from immuneACCESS, the table was reduced by TCRdb to in-frame sequences with V and J called. These copies leave out some clones; in studies compared against another copy, an unresolved V gene accounts for under half, and the cause of the remainder is not known. This sample lists roughly 1,100,000 clones; 75% were detected once. The ten largest account for over 1.3% of the sample. The sequencing input was memory CD4+ T cells sorted from blood. The sample's cell subset or site label, in plain terms: CD45RA-negative fraction. The receptor set was obtained from a man aged 18 to 29 in good health.

This clone was picked up a small number of times. The chain recombines TRBV19 with TRBJ1-4; the D gene is possibly TRBD1 (5 bases). The CDR3 consists of 13 residues. The V and J ends lost 4 bases and 10 bases respectively, with 13 bases between them. CDR1 and CDR2 from the germline V gene are LNHDA and SQIVND (reference sequence). The CDR3 region is CASSTAGVGKLFF. Written as DNA, the CDR3 is TGTGCCAGTAGTACCGCGGGGGTTGGAAAACTGTTTTTT.

This clone has only a few counts. The V and J genes are TRBV18 and TRBJ2-7; 9 bases fit TRBD2. V was clipped by 2 bases and J by 5 bases; unmatched bases: 4. Per germline, CDR1 KGHSH and CDR2 LQKENI. The CDR3 has 14 amino acids. CDR3 DNA: TGTGCCAGCTCACCAAGGACTAGCGAGGACGAGCAGTACTTC. Encoded protein: CASSPRTSEDEQYF. The whole variable domain, filled in from reference TRBV18 and TRBJ2-7, reads NAGVMQNPRHLVRRRGQEARLRCSPMKGHSHVYWYRQLPEEGLKFMVYLQKENIIDESGMPKERFSAEFPKEGPSILRIQQVVRGDSAAYFCASSPRTSEDEQYFGPGTRLTVT.

The CDR3 protein is CASSLDRLDNEQFF. The CDR3 region has the DNA TGTGCCAGCAGCTTAGATCGATTAGACAATGAGCAGTTCTTC. The chain couples TRBV11-2 to TRBJ2-1; no definite D call. CDR1 is SGHAT and CDR2 is FQNNGV in the germline V gene. The CDR3 totals 14 residues. V was trimmed by 0 bases and J by 5 bases, leaving 8 bases between them.

CDR3 sequence: CASGLGEQGNYGYTF. CDR3 in DNA: TGTGCTAGTGGTTTGGGAGAACAGGGCAACTATGGCTACACCTTC. The chain is built from TRBV12-5 and TRBJ1-2; the D gene is possibly TRBD1 (6 bases). This CDR3 has 15 residues. The V end lost 1 base, the J end lost 2 bases, and 11 bases lay between the germline ends. Germline CDR1 is LGHNT and CDR2 is FRNRAP.

Details on this clone: This may be a read error: a much more frequent sequence differs by one nucleotide. The chain recombines TRBV29-1 with TRBJ1-2; the D gene is possibly TRBD1 (5 bases). This CDR3 contains 10 residues. Germline values: CDR1 SQVTM, CDR2 ANQGSEA. With 1 base removed from V and 9 bases from J, the gap between germline ends came to 6 bases. The CDR3: CSVEGGSYTF. In nucleotides, the CDR3 is TGCAGCGTTGAAGGGGGCAGCTACACCTTC.

The J gene is TRBJ2-7, the V gene TRBV18, with D possibly being TRBD1 or TRBD2 (6 bases each). Trimming cost V 4 bases and J 6 bases, with 16 bases left between them. The CDR3 has 14 amino acids. Germline V gene lookup returns CDR1 KGHSH and CDR2 LQKENI. DNA for the CDR3: TGTGCCAGCTCACTATCCGGGGGCTTAACCGAGCAGTACTTC. Protein: CASSLSGGLTEQYF.

This sequence joins TRBV9 and TRBJ2-5, with D possibly called TRBD1 or TRBD2 (8 bases each). Germline values: CDR1 SGDLS, CDR2 YYNGEE. V was trimmed by 0 bases and J by 1 base, leaving 16 bases between them. The CDR3 totals 17 residues. Here the CDR3 DNA reads TGTGCCAGCAGCGTAGCAGGGGGCGGGGGGCCCCAAGAGACCCAGTACTTC. This sequence encodes CASSVAGGGGPQETQYF.

The chain is built from TRBV19 and TRBJ1-1; possible D gene TRBD1, 6 bases. There are 16 residues in the CDR3. Germline values: CDR1 LNHDA, CDR2 SQIVND (reference sequence). V was shortened by 5 bases and J by 5 bases, with 21 bases between the two germline ends. The CDR3 nucleotides read TGTGCCAGTAGTGGACATCCGGGACAACCTAAGACTGAAGCTTTCTTT. It codes for CASSGHPGQPKTEAFF.

The V and J genes are TRBV15 and TRBJ1-5; 7 bases are a match to TRBD1. The V gene end was trimmed by 3 bases and the J gene end by 7 bases; junction bases not matched to a gene: 12. The CDR3 contains 16 residues. Germline assignment: CDR1 LNHNV and CDR2 YYDKDF (reference sequence). CDR3 residues: CATSSGRAGGGQPQHF. As DNA, the CDR3 is TGTGCCACCAGCAGTGGCAGGGCAGGGGGTGGACAGCCCCAGCATTTT.

The chain uses TRBV28 and TRBJ2-7; 8 bases fit TRBD1. Trimming at V came to 5 bases and at J to 4 bases, leaving 13 bases not matched to a gene. This CDR3 is 16 amino acids long. Germline V gene lookup returns CDR1 MDHEN and CDR2 SYDVKM. CDR3 sequence: CASSLSGTGIFYEQYF. CDR3 bases: TGTGCCAGCAGTCTTTCCGGGACAGGAATATTTTACGAGCAGTACTTC.

The chain combines TRBV10-1 with TRBJ2-2, with no clear D. Trimming took off 4 bases at V and 5 bases at J, with 8 bases between the two ends. This CDR3 has 13 amino acids. CDR1 and CDR2 from the germline V gene are WNHNN and SYGVQD (reference sequence). The CDR3 DNA follows: TGCGCCAGCAGTGTTGAGGTTACCGGGGAGCTGTTTTTT. This encodes CASSVEVTGELFF.

This clone appeared once. The chain joins TRBV5-1 to TRBJ2-7; 7 positions agree with TRBD1. Germline V lookup: CDR1 SGHRS, CDR2 YFSETQ. The J segment lost 3 bases and the V segment lost 0 bases, leaving 6 bases of the junction unmatched. The CDR3 contains 15 residues. The CDR3: CASSLGGTADYEQYF. The CDR3 DNA reads TGCGCCAGCAGCTTGGGAGGGACAGCCGACTACGAGCAGTACTTC.

This clone was observed a few times. CDR3: CASDGQGGLAFF. As DNA, the CDR3 is TGTGCCAGCGACGGACAGGGCGGTTTGGCTTTCTTT. This rearrangement joins TRBV19 to TRBJ1-1, with 8 bases matching TRBD1. The CDR3 runs to 12 residues. Germline loops: CDR1 LNHDA, CDR2 SQIVND (reference sequence). The junction had 11 bases not matched to a gene; V was cut back by 9 bases and J by 11 bases.

J is TRBJ2-7 and V is TRBV5-6; 7 bases agree with TRBD1. This CDR3 has 15 residues. After removal of 4 bases from V and 0 bases from J, the junction contained 7 bases not matched to a gene. The germline CDR1 and CDR2 sequences are SGHDT and YYEEEE. The CDR3 is CASSPVGDSSYEQYF. Here the CDR3 DNA reads TGTGCCAGCAGCCCCGTTGGGGACAGCTCCTACGAGCAGTACTTC.

Comment on this clone: The germline gene is not matched at one end of the junction; a read error may be the cause. The chain has TRBV7-9 and TRBJ2-2; D is unresolved. The CDR3 totals 14 residues. Germline values: CDR1 SEHNR, CDR2 FQNEAQ (reference sequence). The CDR3 here is CASSLLGNPGELFF. As DNA, the CDR3 is TGTGCCAGCAGCTTATTGGGGAACCCCGGGGAGCTGTTTTTT.

This clone occurred once. This chain connects TRBV6-6 to TRBJ2-5, with D tentatively TRBD1 (6 bases). Trimming pared 5 bases from V and 5 bases from J, leaving 12 bases between. CDR1 and CDR2 from the germline V gene are MNHNY and SVGAGI (reference sequence). The CDR3 is 13 amino acids. CDR3 in amino acids: CASSRDTKETQYF. The CDR3 nucleotides read TGTGCCAGCAGTCGGGACACCAAGGAGACCCAGTACTTC.

This clone was seen a single time. The chain has TRBV6-5 and TRBJ2-7; no definite D call. Germline CDR1 is MNHEY and CDR2 is SVGAGI. Trimming pared 2 bases from V and 0 bases from J, leaving 5 bases between. The CDR3 is 13 amino acids. The CDR3 spells CASSYATSYEQYF. CDR3 coding DNA: TGTGCCAGCAGTTACGCGACCTCCTACGAGCAGTACTTC.

The chain carries TRBV5-6 and TRBJ1-2; D is perhaps TRBD1 (5 bases). Germline V lookup: CDR1 SGHDT, CDR2 YYEEEE. The CDR3 contains 13 residues. The V gene lost 3 bases and the J gene lost 4 bases, with 10 bases spanning the gap. This chain's CDR3 is CASSSQGPYGYTF. DNA of the CDR3: TGTGCCAGCAGCTCCCAGGGACCCTATGGCTACACCTTC. Based on the CDR3 plus reference TRBV5-6 and TRBJ1-2, the full variable domain is DAGVTQSPTHLIKTRGQQVTLRCSPKSGHDTVSWYQQALGQGPQFIFQYYEEEERQRGNFPDRFSGHQFPNYSSELNVNALLLGDSALYLCASSSQGPYGYTFGSGTRLTVV.

The V gene is TRBV6-6, the J gene TRBJ1-6; TRBD1 is a possible D gene (5 bases). Germline CDR1 is MNHNY and CDR2 is SVGAGI (reference sequence). The CDR3 extends over 16 amino acids. V was clipped by 0 bases and J by 5 bases, with 11 bases between them. CDR3 loop: CASSYSIAGNNSPLHF. In DNA form, the CDR3 reads TGTGCCAGCAGTTACTCGATTGCAGGGAATAATTCACCCCTCCACTTT.

As regards this clone: One base away lies a much larger clone, so this may be a sequencing read error. Other DNA sequences in the sample encode the same CDR3. The V call is TRBV4-3, the J call TRBJ2-3; the match to TRBD2 covers 12 bases. Germline assignment: CDR1 LGHNA and CDR2 YSLEER. V trimming: 4 bases; J trimming: 4 bases; junction bases outside the gene matches: 3. The CDR3 is made up of 15 amino acids. DNA for the CDR3: TGCGCCAGCAGCCCGACTAGCGGGAGAGCAGATACGCAGTATTTT. Translation gives CASSPTSGRADTQYF.

The chain couples TRBV5-4 to TRBJ1-2; D not certain. The CDR3 runs to 14 residues. Germline assignment: CDR1 SGHNT and CDR2 YYREEE (reference sequence). Trimming left V 1 base short and J 4 bases short, with 11 bases between. The CDR3 nucleotides read TGTGCCAGCAGCTTGCAAGGATCCAGCTATGGCTACACCTTC. Its translation is CASSLQGSSYGYTF.

To note about this clone: Other DNA variants within this sample encode the same CDR3. This rearrangement joins TRBV5-6 to TRBJ2-5; the D is unclear. The V end lost 4 bases, the J end lost 3 bases, and 4 bases lay between the germline ends. The CDR3 has 11 residues. CDR1 SGHDT and CDR2 YYEEEE come from the germline V gene. CDR3: CASSQKETQYF. The CDR3 coding sequence is TGTGCCAGCAGCCAAAAAGAGACCCAGTACTTC.

The gene calls are TRBV19 and TRBJ1-2, with D hard to call. The CDR3 runs 15 residues. V lost 3 bases, J lost 3 bases, and 14 bases lay in between. The germline CDR1 and CDR2 sequences are LNHDA and SQIVND (reference sequence). The CDR3 coding sequence is TGTGCCAGTAGTATCCCGACGGAGAGGCACTATGGCTACACCTTC. It translates to CASSIPTERHYGYTF.

The CDR3 DNA reads TGCGCCAGCAGTAAGGGGGTGGCAGGGAAGTCAGGTCAGCCCCAGCATTTT. It translates to CASSKGVAGKSGQPQHF. The chain employs TRBV23-1 and TRBJ1-5; perhaps TRBD1 as D (6 bases). TRBV23-1 qualifies as an ORF whose function is uncertain. The germline V and J ends were trimmed by 5 bases and 6 bases, with 23 bases remaining between them. This CDR3 contains 17 residues.

The rearrangement uses TRBV6-1 and TRBJ1-6; 7 bases are shared with TRBD1. This CDR3 comprises 14 residues. V gave up 4 bases and J gave up 8 bases; unmatched junction bases: 5. CDR1 and CDR2 from the germline V gene are MNHNS and SASEGT. The CDR3 protein is CASSAQGGDSPLHF. As DNA, the CDR3 is TGTGCCAGCAGTGCGCAGGGGGGGGATTCACCCCTCCACTTT.

The chain carries TRBV5-1 and TRBJ2-1; no firm D call. V was clipped by 1 base and J by 7 bases, with 9 bases between them. CDR1 is SGHRS and CDR2 is YFSETQ in the germline V gene. This CDR3 contains 13 residues. CDR3 sequence reads: CASSLKVENEQFF. In DNA, the CDR3 is TGCGCCAGCAGCTTGAAGGTGGAGAATGAGCAGTTCTTC.

This clone appeared a single time. This chain links TRBV30 with TRBJ2-5, with D unresolved. This CDR3 region has 13 residues. The germline V gene has CDR1 GTSNPN and CDR2 SVGIG (reference sequence). The V end was cut by 0 bases, the J end by 5 bases, with 10 bases between. The CDR3 region has the DNA TGTGCCTGGAGTGTACTTGTCCCGGAGACCCAGTACTTC. Encoded protein: CAWSVLVPETQYF.